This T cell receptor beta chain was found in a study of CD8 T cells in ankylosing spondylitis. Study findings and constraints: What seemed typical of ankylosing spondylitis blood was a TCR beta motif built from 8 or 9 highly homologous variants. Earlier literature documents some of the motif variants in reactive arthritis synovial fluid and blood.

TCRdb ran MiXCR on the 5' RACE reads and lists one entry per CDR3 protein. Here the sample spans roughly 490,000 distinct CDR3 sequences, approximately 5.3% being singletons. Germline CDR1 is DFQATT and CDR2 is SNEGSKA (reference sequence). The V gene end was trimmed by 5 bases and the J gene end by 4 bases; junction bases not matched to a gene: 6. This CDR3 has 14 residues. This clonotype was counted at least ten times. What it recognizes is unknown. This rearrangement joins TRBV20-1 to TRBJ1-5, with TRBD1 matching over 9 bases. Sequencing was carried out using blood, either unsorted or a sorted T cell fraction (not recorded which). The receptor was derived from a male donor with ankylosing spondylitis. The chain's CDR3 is CSAEGDRANQPQHF. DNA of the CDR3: TGCAGTGCTGAGGGGGACAGGGCAAATCAGCCCCAGCATTTT.